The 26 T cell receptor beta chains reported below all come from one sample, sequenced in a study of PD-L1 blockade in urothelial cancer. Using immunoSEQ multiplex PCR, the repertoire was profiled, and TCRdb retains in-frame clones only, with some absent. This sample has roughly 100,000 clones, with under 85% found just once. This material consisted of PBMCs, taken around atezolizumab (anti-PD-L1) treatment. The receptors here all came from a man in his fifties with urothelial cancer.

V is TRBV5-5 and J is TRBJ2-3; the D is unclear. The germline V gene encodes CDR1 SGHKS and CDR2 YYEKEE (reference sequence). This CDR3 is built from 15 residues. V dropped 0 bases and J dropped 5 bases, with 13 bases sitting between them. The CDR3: CASSLDSSVGDTQYF. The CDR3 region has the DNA TGTGCCAGCAGCTTGGATTCCAGCGTGGGAGATACGCAGTATTTT.

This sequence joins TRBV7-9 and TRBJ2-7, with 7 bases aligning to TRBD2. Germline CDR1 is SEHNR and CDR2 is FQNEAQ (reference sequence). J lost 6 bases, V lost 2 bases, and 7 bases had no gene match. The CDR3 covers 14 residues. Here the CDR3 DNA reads TGTGCCAGCAGCTTAAACGGGGGGTCAGGCGAGCAGTACTTC. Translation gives CASSLNGGSGEQYF.

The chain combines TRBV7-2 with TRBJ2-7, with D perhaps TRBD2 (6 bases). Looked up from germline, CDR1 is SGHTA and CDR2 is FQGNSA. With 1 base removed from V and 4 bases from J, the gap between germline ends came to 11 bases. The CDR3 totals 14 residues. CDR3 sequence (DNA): TGTGCCAGCAGCTTAGTGGCCAGCGGGTACGAGCAGTACTTC. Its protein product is CASSLVASGYEQYF.

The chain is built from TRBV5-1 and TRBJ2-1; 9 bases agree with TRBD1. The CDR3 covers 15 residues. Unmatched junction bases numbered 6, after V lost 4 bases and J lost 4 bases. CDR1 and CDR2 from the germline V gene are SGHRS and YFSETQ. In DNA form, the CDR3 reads TGCGCCAGCAGCCGGGGACAGGGTTATTACAATGAGCAGTTCTTC. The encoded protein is CASSRGQGYYNEQFF.

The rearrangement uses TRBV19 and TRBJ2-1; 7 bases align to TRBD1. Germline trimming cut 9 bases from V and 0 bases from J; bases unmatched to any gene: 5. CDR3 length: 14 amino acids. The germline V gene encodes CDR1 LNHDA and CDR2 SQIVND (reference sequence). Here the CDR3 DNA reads TGTGCCAGCAACAGGGGCAACTCCTACAATGAGCAGTTCTTC. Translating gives CASNRGNSYNEQFF.

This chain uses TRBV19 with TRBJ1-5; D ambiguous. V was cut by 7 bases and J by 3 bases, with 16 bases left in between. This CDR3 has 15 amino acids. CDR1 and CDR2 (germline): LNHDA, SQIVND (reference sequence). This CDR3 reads CASKMEQTINQPQHF. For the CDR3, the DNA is TGTGCCAGTAAGATGGAACAGACGATCAATCAGCCCCAGCATTTT.

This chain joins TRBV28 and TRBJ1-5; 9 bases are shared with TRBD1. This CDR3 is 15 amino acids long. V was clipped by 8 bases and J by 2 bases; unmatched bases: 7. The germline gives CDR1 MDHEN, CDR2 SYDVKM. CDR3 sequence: CASRTGGVGNQPQHF. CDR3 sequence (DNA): TGTGCCAGCCGTACAGGGGGCGTCGGCAATCAGCCCCAGCATTTT.

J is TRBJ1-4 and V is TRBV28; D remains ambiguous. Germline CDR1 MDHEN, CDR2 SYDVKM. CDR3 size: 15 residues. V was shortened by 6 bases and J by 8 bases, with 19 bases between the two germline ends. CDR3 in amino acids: CASRGEDLIGEKLFF. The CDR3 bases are TGTGCCAGCAGGGGAGAAGACCTGATAGGAGAAAAACTGTTTTTT.

Here the CDR3 reads CASSVGTSTYNEQFF. The CDR3 nucleotides are TGTGCCAGCAGTGTAGGGACTTCAACCTACAATGAGCAGTTCTTC. The rearrangement links TRBV6-1 to TRBJ2-1; a weak D match, TRBD2 (6 bases). The germline V gene encodes CDR1 MNHNS and CDR2 SASEGT. With 4 bases removed from V and 2 bases from J, the gap between germline ends came to 12 bases. This CDR3 is 15 amino acids long.

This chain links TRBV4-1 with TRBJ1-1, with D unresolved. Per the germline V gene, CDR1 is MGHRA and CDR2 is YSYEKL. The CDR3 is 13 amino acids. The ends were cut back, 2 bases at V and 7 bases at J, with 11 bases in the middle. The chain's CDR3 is CASSQSWTGEAFF. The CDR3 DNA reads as TGCGCCAGCAGCCAAAGTTGGACTGGTGAAGCTTTCTTT.

The CDR3 loop is CASSESNGYNEQFF. CDR3 in DNA: TGTGCCAGCAGTGAATCGAACGGGTACAATGAGCAGTTCTTC. V gene TRBV25-1 combines with J gene TRBJ2-1; no clear D. Germline assignment: CDR1 MGHDK and CDR2 SYGVNS. V lost 1 base to trimming and J lost 4 bases, with 8 bases between them. CDR3 size: 14 residues. The variable domain in full, with the rest retrieved from reference TRBV25-1 and TRBJ2-1, is EADIYQTPRYLVIGTGKKITLECSQTMGHDKMYWYQQDPGMELHLIHYSYGVNSTEKGDLSSESTVSRIRTEHFPLTLESARPSHTSQYLCASSESNGYNEQFFGPGTRLTVL.

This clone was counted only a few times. The CDR3 is CASSLRTATGGELFF. DNA for the CDR3: TGCGCCAGCAGCTTAAGGACAGCAACGGGCGGGGAGCTGTTTTTT. This chain links TRBV5-1 with TRBJ2-2, with D possibly TRBD1 on 6 matching bases. V was cut by 2 bases and J by 7 bases, with 15 bases left in between. Germline CDR1 reads SGHRS; CDR2 reads YFSETQ. CDR3 length: 15 residues.

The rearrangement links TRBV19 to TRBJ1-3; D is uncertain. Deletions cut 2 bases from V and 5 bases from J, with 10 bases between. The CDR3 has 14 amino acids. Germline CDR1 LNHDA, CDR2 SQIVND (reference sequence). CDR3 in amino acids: CASSISRGRNTIYF. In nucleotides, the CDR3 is TGTGCCAGTAGTATAAGTCGCGGGCGAAACACCATATATTTT.

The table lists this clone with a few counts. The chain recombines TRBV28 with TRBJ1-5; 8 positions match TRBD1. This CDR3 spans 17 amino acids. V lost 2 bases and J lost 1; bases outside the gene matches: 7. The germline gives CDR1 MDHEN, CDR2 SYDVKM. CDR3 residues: CASSLLRTGTSNQPQHF. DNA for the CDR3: TGTGCCAGCAGTTTACTACGGACAGGGACAAGCAATCAGCCCCAGCATTTT.

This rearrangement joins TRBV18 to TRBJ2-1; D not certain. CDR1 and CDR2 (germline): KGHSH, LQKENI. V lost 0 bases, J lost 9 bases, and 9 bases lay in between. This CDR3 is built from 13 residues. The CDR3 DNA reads TGTGCCAGCTCACCACCGTCTGGGCGTGAGCAGTTCTTC. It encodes CASSPPSGREQFF.

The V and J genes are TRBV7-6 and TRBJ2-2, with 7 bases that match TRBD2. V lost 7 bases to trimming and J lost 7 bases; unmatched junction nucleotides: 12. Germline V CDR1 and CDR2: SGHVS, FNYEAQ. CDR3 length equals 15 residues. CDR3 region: CASMPVGGLDGELFF. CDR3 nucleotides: TGTGCCAGCATGCCCGTCGGGGGGTTGGACGGGGAGCTGTTTTTT.

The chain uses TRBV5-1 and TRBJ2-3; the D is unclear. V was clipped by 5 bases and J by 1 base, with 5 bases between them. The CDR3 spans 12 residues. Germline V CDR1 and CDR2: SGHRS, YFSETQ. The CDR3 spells CASSSGTDTQYF. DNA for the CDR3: TGCGCCAGCAGTTCGGGCACAGATACGCAGTATTTT.

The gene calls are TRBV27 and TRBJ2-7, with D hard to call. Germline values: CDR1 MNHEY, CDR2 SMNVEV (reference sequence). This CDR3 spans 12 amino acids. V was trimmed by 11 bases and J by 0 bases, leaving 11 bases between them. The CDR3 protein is CAAGLHSYEQYF. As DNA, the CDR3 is TGTGCCGCAGGTCTTCACTCCTACGAGCAGTACTTC.

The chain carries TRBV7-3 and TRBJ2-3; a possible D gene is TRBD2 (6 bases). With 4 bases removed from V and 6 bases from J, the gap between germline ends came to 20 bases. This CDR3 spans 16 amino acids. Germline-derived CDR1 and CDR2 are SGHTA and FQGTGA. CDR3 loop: CASSSSFGGGVDTQYF. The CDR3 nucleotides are TGTGCCAGCAGCTCCTCCTTCGGGGGAGGTGTGGATACGCAGTATTTT.

As DNA, the CDR3 is TGTGCCAGCACCGGATTAGCGGGGCCGGTGTACTTC. Translating it yields CASTGLAGPVYF. This chain joins TRBV27 and TRBJ2-5, with TRBD2 matching over 8 bases. The CDR3 consists of 12 residues. Per the germline V gene, CDR1 is MNHEY and CDR2 is SMNVEV (reference sequence). V lost 7 bases and J lost 13; bases outside the gene matches: 11.

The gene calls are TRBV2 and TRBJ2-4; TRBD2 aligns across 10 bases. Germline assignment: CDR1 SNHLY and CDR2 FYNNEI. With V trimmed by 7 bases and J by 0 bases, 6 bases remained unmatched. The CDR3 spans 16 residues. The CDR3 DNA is TGTGCCAGCAATGAGCGGGAGGGCGTAGCCAAAAACATTCAGTACTTC. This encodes CASNEREGVAKNIQYF. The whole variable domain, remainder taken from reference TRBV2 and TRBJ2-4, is EPEVTQTPSHQVTQMGQEVILRCVPISNHLYFYWYRQILGQKVEFLVSFYNNEISEKSEIFDDQFSVERPDGSNFTLKIRSTKLEDSAMYFCASNEREGVAKNIQYFGAGTRLSVL.

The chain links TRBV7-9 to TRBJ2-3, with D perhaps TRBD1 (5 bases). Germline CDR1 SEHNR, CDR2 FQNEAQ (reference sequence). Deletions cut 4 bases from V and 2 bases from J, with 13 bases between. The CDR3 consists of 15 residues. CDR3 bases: TGTGCCAGCAGCTCTACAAGGGGCACCACAGATACGCAGTATTTT. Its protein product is CASSSTRGTTDTQYF. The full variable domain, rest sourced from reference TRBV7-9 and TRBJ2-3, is DTGVSQNPRHKITKRGQNVTFRCDPISEHNRLYWYRQTLGQGPEFLTYFQNEAQLEKSRLLSDRFSAERPKGSFSTLEIQRTEQGDSAMYLCASSSTRGTTDTQYFGPGTRLTVL.

The DNA for the CDR3 is TGCGCCAGCAGCCCGGGAGGGGCGAATGGCAATCAGCCCCAGCATTTT. It translates to CASSPGGANGNQPQHF. This sequence joins TRBV5-1 and TRBJ1-5; the D gene is possibly TRBD1 (5 bases). The germline V gene encodes CDR1 SGHRS and CDR2 YFSETQ. The V end lost 4 bases, the J end lost 2 bases, and 16 bases lay between the germline ends. The CDR3 extends over 16 amino acids. The full variable domain, with the rest looked up from reference TRBV5-1 and TRBJ1-5, is KAGVTQTPRYLIKTRGQQVTLSCSPISGHRSVSWYQQTPGQGLQFLFEYFSETQRNKGNFPGRFSGRQFSNSRSEMNVSTLELGDSALYLCASSPGGANGNQPQHFGDGTRLSIL.

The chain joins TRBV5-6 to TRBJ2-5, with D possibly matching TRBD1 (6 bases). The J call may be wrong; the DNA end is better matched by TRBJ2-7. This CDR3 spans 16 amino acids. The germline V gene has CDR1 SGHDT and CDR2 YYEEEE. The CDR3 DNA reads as TGTGCCAGCAGCTCTCCTACAGGGACGGGATCCTACGAGCAGTACTTC. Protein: CASSSPTGTGSYEQYF.

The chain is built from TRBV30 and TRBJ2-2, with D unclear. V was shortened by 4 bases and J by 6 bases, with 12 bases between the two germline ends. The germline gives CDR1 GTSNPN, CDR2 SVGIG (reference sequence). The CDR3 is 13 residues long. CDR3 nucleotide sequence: TGTGCCTGGATGACTTTGTTGTCCGGGGAGCTGTTTTTT. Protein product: CAWMTLLSGELFF. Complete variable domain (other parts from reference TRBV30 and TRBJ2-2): SQTIHQWPATLVQPVGSPLSLECTVEGTSNPNLYWYRQAAGRGLQLLFYSVGIGQISSEVPQNLSASRPQDRQFILSSKKLLLSDSGFYLCAWMTLLSGELFFGEGSRLTVL.

The CDR3 region is CARSPRGRRYGYTF. DNA of the CDR3: TGTGCCAGAAGTCCCAGGGGGCGTCGATATGGCTACACCTTC. The chain employs TRBV5-3 and TRBJ1-2; the match to TRBD1 covers 8 bases. TRBV5-3 is treated as an ORF (open reading frame) with a function not yet certain. This CDR3 region has 14 residues. J gave up 5 bases and V 5 bases, and 8 bases lay outside the gene matches.